These 28 T cell receptor beta chains were all obtained from the same sample, sequenced in a study of cytomegalovirus exposure and HLA in healthy donors. In the PCR, 60 Vbeta and 13 Jbeta primers were used. Repertoires were generated with immunoSEQ multiplex PCR, while TCRdb's copy carries only in-frame clones and drops some. The sample holds nearly 200,000 clones, around 83% seen once. The sample consisted of PBMCs. The receptor set was obtained from a woman aged 50 to 60 in good health and CMV-seropositive.

The chain recombines TRBV30 with TRBJ1-1; D call uncertain. Deletions cut 0 bases from V and 1 base from J, with 15 bases between. The germline V gene has CDR1 GTSNPN and CDR2 SVGIG (reference sequence). The length of the CDR3 is 16 residues. The CDR3 protein is CAWSVRQASRNTEAFF. The CDR3 bases are TGTGCCTGGAGTGTAAGGCAGGCAAGCAGGAACACTGAAGCTTTCTTT.

This clone occurred a few times. The chain has TRBV2 and TRBJ2-2; a possible D gene is TRBD2 (6 bases). The CDR3 has 13 residues. The germline V gene encodes CDR1 SNHLY and CDR2 FYNNEI. Trimming took 11 bases from V and 2 from J, leaving 12 bases between them. In DNA form, the CDR3 reads TGTGCCGCGCTAGCGTTCAACACCGGGGAGCTGTTTTTT. Encoded protein: CAALAFNTGELFF.

The chain carries TRBV6-5 and TRBJ2-7, with 8 nucleotides matching TRBD2. This CDR3 spans 15 amino acids. Trimming took 6 bases from V and 3 from J; bases not matched to a gene: 10. The germline V gene encodes CDR1 MNHEY and CDR2 SVGAGI. Here the CDR3 DNA reads TGTGCCAGCAGGGGGGCCGGGGGGGCTTTCTACGAGCAGTACTTC. Residues: CASRGAGGAFYEQYF.

V is TRBV28 and J is TRBJ2-5, with 10 positions matching TRBD1. Looked up from germline, CDR1 is MDHEN and CDR2 is SYDVKM. V shed 4 bases, J shed 5 bases, and the junction held 7 bases outside the gene matches. The CDR3 covers 15 residues. CDR3 DNA sequence: TGTGCCAGCAGTTCTCGACAGGGGGCAGGCGAGACCCAGTACTTC. Its protein product is CASSSRQGAGETQYF.

The rearrangement joins TRBV19 to TRBJ2-7; the match to TRBD2 covers 7 bases. The V gene's germline CDR1 is LNHDA and CDR2 SQIVND (reference sequence). J lost 5 bases, V lost 8 bases, and 9 bases had no gene match. This CDR3 is built from 13 residues. CDR3 sequence: CASAGGSPHEQYF. Here the CDR3 DNA reads TGTGCCAGTGCGGGCGGGAGTCCCCACGAGCAGTACTTC.

Here the CDR3 reads CATELGADTDTQYF. The CDR3 nucleotides read TGTGCCACCGAATTAGGGGCGGACACAGATACGCAGTATTTT. The chain couples TRBV19 to TRBJ2-3; TRBD1 is a possible D gene (5 bases). The V and J ends lost 10 bases and 2 bases respectively, with 16 bases between them. The CDR3 has 14 residues. Germline V gives CDR1 LNHDA, CDR2 SQIVND (reference sequence).

This clone has more than one count but fewer than ten. The V call is TRBV21-1, the J call TRBJ1-4; the DNA was not used to check the table's D call, TRBD1. TRBV21-1 is a recognized pseudogene. The length of the CDR3 is 15 residues. CDR3 loop: CASSKERQWAEKLFF. CDR3 coding DNA: TGTGCCAGCAGCAAAGAACGTCAGTGGGCTGAAAAACTGTTTTTT.

J is TRBJ2-3 and V is TRBV19, with TRBD2 matching 10 bases. The length of the CDR3 is 15 residues. Germline CDR1 reads LNHDA; CDR2 reads SQIVND (reference sequence). V lost 5 bases, J lost 7 bases, and 9 bases stayed unmatched. The CDR3 loop reads CASSPESGRAHTQYF. In DNA form, the CDR3 reads TGTGCCAGTAGTCCGGAAAGCGGGAGGGCCCATACGCAGTATTTT.

The J gene is TRBJ2-1, the V gene TRBV5-1, with 15 nucleotides matching TRBD2. The germline gives CDR1 SGHRS, CDR2 YFSETQ. The CDR3 length is 16 residues. V lost 4 bases and J lost 2; bases outside the gene matches: 1. The CDR3 here is CASSRTSGRAYNEQFF. The CDR3 nucleotides are TGCGCCAGCAGCCGGACTAGCGGGAGGGCCTACAATGAGCAGTTCTTC. The full variable domain, its missing parts supplied by reference TRBV5-1 and TRBJ2-1, is KAGVTQTPRYLIKTRGQQVTLSCSPISGHRSVSWYQQTPGQGLQFLFEYFSETQRNKGNFPGRFSGRQFSNSRSEMNVSTLELGDSALYLCASSRTSGRAYNEQFFGPGTRLTVL.

The rearrangement links TRBV6-6 to TRBJ1-4; possibly TRBD1 for D (6 bases). Germline V gene sequence: CDR1 MNHNY, CDR2 SVGAGI (reference sequence). The CDR3 is 14 amino acids. V was cut by 2 bases and J by 5 bases, with 9 bases left in between. The CDR3 spells CASSYGQGNEKLFF. The CDR3 coding sequence is TGTGCCAGCAGTTACGGGCAGGGGAATGAAAAACTGTTTTTT.

V gene TRBV28 combines with J gene TRBJ1-6; 7 bases match TRBD1. V shed 7 bases, J shed 1 base, and the junction held 4 bases outside the gene matches. The CDR3 has 15 amino acids. Germline loops: CDR1 MDHEN, CDR2 SYDVKM. The CDR3 region is CASTPGGSYNSPLHF. CDR3 DNA sequence: TGTGCCAGCACCCCAGGGGGGTCCTATAATTCACCCCTCCACTTT. Complete variable domain (other parts from reference TRBV28 and TRBJ1-6): DVKVTQSSRYLVKRTGEKVFLECVQDMDHENMFWYRQDPGLGLRLIYFSYDVKMKEKGDIPEGYSVSREKKERFSLILESASTNQTSMYLCASTPGGSYNSPLHFGNGTRLTVT.

The chain has TRBV11-2 and TRBJ1-3; weak D call: TRBD1 (6 bases). CDR3 length: 15 residues. Germline V gene data show CDR1 as SGHAT and CDR2 as FQNNGV. The V end was cut by 4 bases, the J end by 0 bases, with 10 bases between. CDR3 residues: CASSYTGFSGNTIYF. CDR3 in DNA: TGTGCCAGCAGCTATACAGGGTTCTCTGGAAACACCATATATTTT. Filled out from reference TRBV11-2 and TRBJ1-3, the complete variable domain reads EAGVAQSPRYKIIEKRQSVAFWCNPISGHATLYWYQQILGQGPKLLIQFQNNGVVDDSQLPKDRFSAERLKGVDSTLKIQPAKLEDSAVYLCASSYTGFSGNTIYFGEGSWLTVV.

Comments on this clone: Within the sample, other DNA sequences also encode this same CDR3. The chain uses TRBV11-2 and TRBJ2-3; a weak D match, TRBD1 (7 bases). CDR1 and CDR2 (germline): SGHAT, FQNNGV. This CDR3 has 12 residues. V dropped 4 bases and J dropped 6 bases, with 8 bases sitting between them. CDR3 loop: CASSSGGDTQYF. The DNA of the CDR3 is TGTGCCAGCAGCTCAGGGGGGGATACGCAGTATTTT.

The V call is TRBV5-8, the J call TRBJ2-1; TRBD2 matches 10 bases. V shed 0 bases, J shed 6 bases, and the junction held 9 bases outside the gene matches. Germline V gene lookup returns CDR1 SGHTS and CDR2 YDEGEE. The CDR3 is 17 residues long. CDR3 sequence (DNA): TGTGCCAGCAGCTTGGCCGGGAAGCGGGAGGGGTCCAATGAGCAGTTCTTC. Encoded protein: CASSLAGKREGSNEQFF.

The gene calls are TRBV18 and TRBJ2-7; TRBD2 is a possible D gene (6 bases). Germline CDR1 reads KGHSH; CDR2 reads LQKENI. V lost 5 bases, J lost 3 bases, and 14 bases lay in between. This CDR3 contains 14 residues. The DNA of the CDR3 is TGTGCCAGCTCATCGGGAGCGGGCTTCTACGAGCAGTACTTC. This translates into CASSSGAGFYEQYF.

This clone was counted a few times. The chain employs TRBV5-6 and TRBJ2-2; perhaps TRBD2 as D (5 bases). Germline CDR1 SGHDT, CDR2 YYEEEE. V gave up 2 bases and J gave up 4 bases, with 15 bases separating them. CDR3 length equals 16 residues. The CDR3 bases are TGTGCCAGCAGCTTAATCGGGAACGAGGGCACCGGGGAGCTGTTTTTT. Its translation is CASSLIGNEGTGELFF.

The chain carries TRBV10-3 and TRBJ2-7; D remains unclear. The CDR3 has 13 amino acids. Germline lookup yields CDR1 ENHRY and CDR2 SYGVKD. The V gene lost 6 bases and the J gene lost 5 bases, with 14 bases spanning the gap. The CDR3 loop is CAISPGDVNEQYF. The CDR3 DNA sequence: TGTGCCATCAGCCCTGGAGATGTCAACGAGCAGTACTTC.

The J gene is TRBJ1-2, the V gene TRBV7-6; a possible D gene is TRBD1 (5 bases). The CDR3 sequence is 14 residues long. Between the trimmed V and J ends, which lost 5 bases and 3 bases, there was a span of 13 bases. Germline values: CDR1 SGHVS, CDR2 FNYEAQ. CDR3 nucleotides: TGTGCCAGCAGCCCCGGGACGGGGGACTATGGCTACACCTTC. This gives the protein CASSPGTGDYGYTF.

In regard to this clone: Relative to the germline gene, one junction end is altered; a read error may explain this. The rearrangement links TRBV5-1 to TRBJ2-7, with D perhaps TRBD1 (6 bases). This CDR3 comprises 11 residues. Germline V gene lookup returns CDR1 SGHRS and CDR2 YFSETQ. Here the CDR3 DNA reads TGTGCCAGCAGGGGAGCGAGAGAGCAGTACTTC. It yields the protein CASRGAREQYF.

This clone was counted between two and nine times. This chain joins TRBV28 and TRBJ2-7, with TRBD2 matching over 9 bases. The length of the CDR3 is 16 residues. Germline CDR1 and CDR2: MDHEN and SYDVKM. Trimming cost V 6 bases and J 4 bases; bases outside gene matches: 13. The CDR3 here is CASRDPSGNGLYEQYF. In nucleotides, the CDR3 is TGTGCCAGCAGGGACCCTAGCGGGAACGGTCTGTACGAGCAGTACTTC.

This clone showed up just once. The chain carries TRBV28 and TRBJ2-5; weak D call: TRBD2 (5 bases). Germline CDR1 is MDHEN and CDR2 is SYDVKM. The CDR3 sequence is 15 residues long. The V end lost 0 bases, the J end lost 2 bases, and 10 bases lay between the germline ends. The CDR3 spells CASSLWAGGQETQYF. The CDR3 coding sequence is TGTGCCAGCAGTTTATGGGCGGGTGGTCAAGAGACCCAGTACTTC.

This sequence joins TRBV29-1 and TRBJ2-1, with 7 bases that match TRBD1. This CDR3 spans 14 amino acids. Trimming took 2 bases from V and 5 from J; bases not matched to a gene: 6. Germline CDR1 SQVTM, CDR2 ANQGSEA. The CDR3 is CSVETGQADNEQFF. As DNA, the CDR3 is TGCAGCGTTGAAACAGGACAGGCGGACAATGAGCAGTTCTTC.

This clone was seen a few times. The V and J genes are TRBV28 and TRBJ1-1; D is perhaps TRBD1 (5 bases). Germline CDR1 MDHEN, CDR2 SYDVKM. The V and J ends lost 7 bases and 5 bases respectively, with 14 bases between them. The CDR3 extends over 13 amino acids. DNA for the CDR3: TGTGCCAGCAAACTTTTCGGGGGGACTGAAGCTTTCTTT. This sequence encodes CASKLFGGTEAFF.

V usage is TRBV10-2 and J usage is TRBJ2-5, with TRBD1 matching 9 bases. The CDR3 extends over 16 amino acids. Germline V gene sequence: CDR1 WSHSY, CDR2 SAAADI. The J segment lost 0 bases and the V segment lost 5 bases, leaving 7 bases of the junction unmatched. This chain's CDR3 is CASSSRTGVYQETQYF. CDR3 sequence (DNA): TGCGCCAGCAGTTCAAGGACAGGGGTGTACCAAGAGACCCAGTACTTC.

CDR3 coding DNA: TGTGCCAGCAGCTCCGGGACAAACACAGATACGCAGTATTTT. This sequence encodes CASSSGTNTDTQYF. The V call is TRBV28, the J call TRBJ2-3; perhaps TRBD1 as D (6 bases). Germline-derived CDR1 and CDR2 are MDHEN and SYDVKM. The germline V and J ends were trimmed by 6 bases and 2 bases, with 12 bases remaining between them. The CDR3 covers 14 residues.

This clone has just a few counts. The germline gene is not matched at one end of the junction; a read error may be the cause. The rearrangement uses TRBV7-9 and TRBJ2-1; 10 bases are a match to TRBD2. The germline CDR1 and CDR2 sequences are SEHNR and FQNEAQ (reference sequence). There are 17 residues in the CDR3. The CDR3 is CSSSLASSSGSSNEQFF. CDR3 in DNA: TGTTCCAGCAGCTTAGCGTCTTCTAGCGGGAGTTCAAATGAGCAGTTCTTC.

The chain uses TRBV7-8 and TRBJ2-1; 11 bases agree with TRBD2. Germline loops: CDR1 SGHVS, CDR2 FQNEAQ. J lost 5 bases, V lost 5 bases, and 14 bases had no gene match. The CDR3 loop spans 18 amino acids. CDR3 nucleotides: TGTGCCAGCAGCCGCCCAGGGTTAGCGGGAGGGGGTGACAATGAGCAGTTCTTC. Residues: CASSRPGLAGGGDNEQFF. Looking up the rest from reference TRBV7-8 and TRBJ2-1 gives the full variable domain: GAGVSQSPRYKVAKRGQDVALRCDPISGHVSLFWYQQALGQGPEFLTYFQNEAQLDKSGLPSDRFFAERPEGSVSTLKIQRTQQEDSAVYLCASSRPGLAGGGDNEQFFGPGTRLTVL.

This sequence joins TRBV15 and TRBJ1-2; possible D gene TRBD1, 5 bases. V gave up 6 bases and J gave up 4 bases, with 12 bases separating them. Germline V gene lookup returns CDR1 LNHNV and CDR2 YYDKDF (reference sequence). The CDR3 loop spans 13 amino acids. CDR3 region: CATREPDSYGYTF. CDR3 coding DNA: TGTGCCACCAGAGAACCAGACAGCTATGGCTACACCTTC.